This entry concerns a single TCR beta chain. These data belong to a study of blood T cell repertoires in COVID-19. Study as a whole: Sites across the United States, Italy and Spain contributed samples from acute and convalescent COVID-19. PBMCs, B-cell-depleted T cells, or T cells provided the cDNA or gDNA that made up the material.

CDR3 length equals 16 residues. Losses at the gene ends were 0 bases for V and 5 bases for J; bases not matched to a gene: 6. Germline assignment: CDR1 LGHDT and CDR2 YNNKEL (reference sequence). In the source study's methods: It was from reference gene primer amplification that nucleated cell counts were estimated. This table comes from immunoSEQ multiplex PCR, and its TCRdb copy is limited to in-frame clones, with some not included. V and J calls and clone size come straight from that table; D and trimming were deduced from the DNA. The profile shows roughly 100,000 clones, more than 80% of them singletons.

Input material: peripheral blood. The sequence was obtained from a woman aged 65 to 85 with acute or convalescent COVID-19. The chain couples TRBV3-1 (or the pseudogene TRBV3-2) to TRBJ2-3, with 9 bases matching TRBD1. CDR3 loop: CASSQDPGQGKDTQYF. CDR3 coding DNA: TGTGCCAGCAGCCAAGATCCAGGACAGGGGAAAGATACGCAGTATTTT.